The T cell receptor (beta chain) described here comes from a study of T cell repertoires in cytomegalovirus infection. Study-wide background: Both recently identified HLA-C-restricted and well-studied HLA-B-restricted CMV epitopes were used in the study. Evidence of both CMV infection and a matching HLA type came from public TCR beta signatures. Whole-study results and caveats: Predominance within the ex vivo response was attributable to HLA-C-restricted CMV-specific TCR beta clonotypes. Identification of carriers of CMV plus the relevant HLA was achieved through cumulative public TCR beta family frequency.

This clonotype was seen a handful of times. The antigen is not known. This CDR3 is built from 15 residues. Germline lookup yields CDR1 SGHDT and CDR2 YYEEEE. Trimming took 4 bases from V and 7 from J; bases not matched to a gene: 8. TCRdb re-called the reads through MiXCR, storing one row per CDR3 protein. The sample has hundreds of thousands of distinct CDR3 sequences; approximately 29% are singletons. The J gene is TRBJ2-1, the V gene TRBV5-6; the match to TRBD1 covers 10 bases. Here the sequenced sample was cultured CD8+ T cells from PBMCs, taken from culture after CMV antigen stimulation. This TCR came from a human donor in good health (CMV status not recorded). Some clones in this sample may be carry-over from other donors' samples. CDR3 residues: CASSTRTGGWNEQFF. In DNA, the CDR3 is TGTGCCAGCAGCACACGGACAGGGGGTTGGAATGAGCAGTTCTTC. The whole variable domain, remainder taken from reference TRBV5-6 and TRBJ2-1, is DAGVTQSPTHLIKTRGQQVTLRCSPKSGHDTVSWYQQALGQGPQFIFQYYEEEERQRGNFPDRFSGHQFPNYSSELNVNALLLGDSALYLCASSTRTGGWNEQFFGPGTRLTVL.